One and the same sample provided the 25 T cell receptor beta chains below, sequenced in a study of human T cells and chemical hapten exposure. Unfractionated whole blood yielded the extracted total RNA. Individual cDNA molecules (in the library) carried attached unique molecular identifiers. TCRdb recomputed calls from the reads with MiXCR, one row per CDR3 protein. The table records about 120,000 distinct CDR3 sequences, 6.5% to 10% of them present only once. Sample: whole blood. The receptors originated from a human donor in good health. Some clones in this sample may be carry-over from other donors' samples.

This clonotype was recorded many times. V is TRBV7-9 and J is TRBJ1-5; D remains unclear. The germline V gene has CDR1 SEHNR and CDR2 FQNEAQ (reference sequence). V lost 5 bases and J lost 7, with 12 bases in between. The CDR3 contains 13 residues. The CDR3 region has the DNA TGTGCCAGCAGCCCGAGACACCTACAGCCCCAGCATTTT. It specifies CASSPRHLQPQHF.

The CDR3 DNA sequence: TGCAGTGCTAGAGATCGAGGTCTAGGGCGGGAGCAGTACTTC. It specifies CSARDRGLGREQYF. The J gene is TRBJ2-7, the V gene TRBV20-1; D uncertain. The CDR3 extends over 14 amino acids. Germline V gene lookup returns CDR1 DFQATT and CDR2 SNEGSKA (reference sequence). Between the trimmed V and J ends, which lost 0 bases and 7 bases, there was a span of 16 bases.

The chain has TRBV6-4 and TRBJ2-1; either TRBD1 or TRBD2 may supply D (5 bases each). The V end was cut by 2 bases, the J end by 3 bases, with 5 bases between. The CDR3 totals 13 residues. Germline CDR1 MRHNA, CDR2 SNTAGT. CDR3 in amino acids: CASSDGGYNEQFF. The CDR3 coding sequence is TGTGCCAGCAGTGACGGGGGCTACAATGAGCAGTTCTTC.

The chain uses TRBV7-6 and TRBJ2-7; 15 positions match TRBD2. CDR1 is SGHVS, CDR2 FNYEAQ, per germline. The CDR3 totals 18 residues. V shed 3 bases and J 1 base; nucleotides not matched to a gene: 7. The CDR3 nucleotides read TGTGCCAGCAGCTTTGGACTAGCGGGAGGGCCGAGGTCCTACGAGCAGTACTTC. Translated: CASSFGLAGGPRSYEQYF. Full variable domain (remainder filled in from reference TRBV7-6 and TRBJ2-7): GAGVSQSPRYKVTKRGQDVALRCDPISGHVSLYWYRQALGQGPEFLTYFNYEAQQDKSGLPNDRFSAERPEGSISTLTIQRTEQRDSAMYRCASSFGLAGGPRSYEQYFGPGTRLTVT.

This clonotype occurred a few times. This chain joins TRBV9 and TRBJ2-7, with D possibly TRBD1 on 6 matching bases. This CDR3 is built from 14 residues. V shed 2 bases and J shed 0 bases, with 9 bases lying between them. Germline V gene sequence: CDR1 SGDLS, CDR2 YYNGEE. The CDR3 DNA is TGTGCCAGCAGCGTCTCGGACAGCTCCTACGAGCAGTACTTC. This encodes CASSVSDSSYEQYF.

To note about this clonotype: This clone may be a read error of a much larger clone one base away. The CDR3 DNA is TGTGCCAACAGTAACACAGTTATTGACACTGAAGCTTTCTTT. It is translated as CANSNTVIDTEAFF. The chain combines TRBV6-5 with TRBJ1-1; D uncertain. CDR3 length: 14 residues. CDR1 is MNHEY and CDR2 is SVGAGI in the germline V gene.

This clonotype was counted many times. The chain combines TRBV7-2 with TRBJ2-7; D remains unclear. V lost 3 bases and J 1 base, leaving 7 bases between the germline ends. The CDR3 loop spans 13 amino acids. Germline V gene lookup returns CDR1 SGHTA and CDR2 FQGNSA. The CDR3 loop reads CASSFARSYEQYF. In DNA form, the CDR3 reads TGTGCCAGCAGCTTTGCCCGATCCTACGAGCAGTACTTC.

This clonotype was observed a few times. V usage is TRBV20-1 and J usage is TRBJ2-1, with 13 bases matching TRBD2. CDR1 is DFQATT, CDR2 SNEGSKA, per germline (reference sequence). V lost 5 bases, J lost 7 bases, and 8 bases stayed unmatched. CDR3 length: 15 amino acids. The CDR3 nucleotides read TGCAGTGCTTCGGATCCGACTAGCGGGGGGAATGAGCAGTTCTTC. Amino acid sequence: CSASDPTSGGNEQFF.

CDR3 coding DNA: TGTGCCAGCAGCACGAAATACGGAGATAACTATGGCTACACCTTC. Translation: CASSTKYGDNYGYTF. J is TRBJ1-2 and V is TRBV16; D ambiguous. CDR1 and CDR2 (germline): KGHSY, FQNENV. Trimming pared 5 bases from V and 1 base from J, leaving 14 bases between. This CDR3 spans 15 amino acids.

This clonotype was observed many times. This rearrangement joins TRBV5-1 to TRBJ2-7, with 7 bases matching TRBD1. The CDR3 is made up of 14 amino acids. Germline values: CDR1 SGHRS, CDR2 YFSETQ. Unmatched junction bases numbered 6, after V lost 4 bases and J lost 2 bases. The CDR3 spells CASSGDSATYEQYF. In DNA, the CDR3 is TGCGCCAGCAGCGGGGACAGTGCGACCTACGAGCAGTACTTC. Complete variable domain (other parts from reference TRBV5-1 and TRBJ2-7): KAGVTQTPRYLIKTRGQQVTLSCSPISGHRSVSWYQQTPGQGLQFLFEYFSETQRNKGNFPGRFSGRQFSNSRSEMNVSTLELGDSALYLCASSGDSATYEQYFGPGTRLTVT.

This rearrangement joins TRBV7-2 to TRBJ2-3; 7 positions agree with TRBD2. CDR3 length: 14 amino acids. Germline CDR1 reads SGHTA; CDR2 reads FQGNSA. J gave up 6 bases and V 0 bases, and 3 bases lay outside the gene matches. The CDR3 region has the DNA TGTGCCAGCAGCTTAGCGAGTAGCGGGGATACGCAGTATTTT. This gives the protein CASSLASSGDTQYF.

The chain carries TRBV9 and TRBJ2-1; TRBD2 agrees at 11 bases. V lost 0 bases, J lost 8 bases, and 19 bases stayed unmatched. CDR1 and CDR2 (germline): SGDLS, YYNGEE. The CDR3 contains 20 residues. The DNA of the CDR3 is TGTGCCAGCAGCGTAGGAATCACTAGCGGGAGATTGGGGTCGGGGGATGAGCAGTTCTTC. It encodes CASSVGITSGRLGSGDEQFF.

This clonotype appeared many times. The chain is built from TRBV6-5 and TRBJ1-2, with 8 bases lining up with TRBD1. The CDR3 covers 13 residues. CDR1 and CDR2 from the germline V gene are MNHEY and SVGAGI. V shed 8 bases, J shed 4 bases, and the junction held 6 bases outside the gene matches. The CDR3 here is CASGQGPIYGYTF. The CDR3, as DNA: TGTGCCAGCGGACAGGGACCCATCTATGGCTACACCTTC.

The chain uses TRBV20-1 and TRBJ1-5; D is possibly TRBD1 (6 bases). V dropped 0 bases and J dropped 4 bases, with 16 bases sitting between them. Germline V gene lookup returns CDR1 DFQATT and CDR2 SNEGSKA (reference sequence). CDR3 length: 16 amino acids. In DNA, the CDR3 is TGCAGTGCTAGAGATAGGACAGCTTGGGCAAATCAGCCCCAGCATTTT. Translating it yields CSARDRTAWANQPQHF.

This clonotype was detected many times. The chain recombines TRBV20-1 with TRBJ2-1; 8 positions agree with TRBD2. The CDR3 is 17 amino acids. V trimming: 0 bases; J trimming: 4 bases; junction bases outside the gene matches: 11. Germline CDR1 reads DFQATT; CDR2 reads SNEGSKA (reference sequence). The CDR3 protein is CSARDRGLAGTYNEQFF. CDR3 DNA: TGCAGTGCTAGAGATCGGGGATTAGCGGGAACTTACAATGAGCAGTTCTTC.

The sample holds a few counts of this clonotype. This chain uses TRBV12-5 with TRBJ1-4; 7 nucleotides agree with TRBD1. The CDR3 is made up of 16 amino acids. Germline V gene data show CDR1 as LGHNT and CDR2 as FRNRAP. Trimming at V came to 1 base and at J to 5 bases, leaving 7 bases not matched to a gene. The CDR3 DNA is TGTGCTAGTGGTTTGGGGATAACGACAGGGAATGAAAAACTGTTTTTT. Protein sequence: CASGLGITTGNEKLFF.

This clonotype showed up just a few times. This chain uses TRBV6-2 or TRBV6-3 with TRBJ2-3; D not certain. The germline V and J ends were trimmed by 4 bases and 0 bases, with 11 bases remaining between them. This CDR3 contains 15 residues. From germline, CDR1 is MNHEY and CDR2 SVGEGT. As DNA, the CDR3 is TGTGCCAGCAGTTTCGTCAGGTCTAGCACAGATACGCAGTATTTT. Its protein is CASSFVRSSTDTQYF.

The CDR3 sequence is CATYTGQGPDNEQFF. The CDR3 coding sequence is TGCGCCACCTACACAGGACAGGGTCCGGACAATGAGCAGTTCTTC. V gene TRBV5-1 combines with J gene TRBJ2-1; 8 positions match TRBD1. This CDR3 contains 15 residues. Germline-derived CDR1 and CDR2 are SGHRS and YFSETQ. J gave up 5 bases and V 9 bases, and 13 bases lay outside the gene matches.

The CDR3 coding sequence is TGCGCCAGCAAGCTAGCGGGAACAGATACGCAGTATTTT. It translates to CASKLAGTDTQYF. The chain joins TRBV10-2 to TRBJ2-3; TRBD2 agrees at 9 bases. The CDR3 extends over 13 amino acids. Germline trimming cut 7 bases from V and 3 bases from J; bases unmatched to any gene: 2. In germline, CDR1 is WSHSY, CDR2 SAAADI.

This clonotype was seen only a few times. V is TRBV29-1 and J is TRBJ2-5; D gene unclear. The ends were cut back, 4 bases at V and 3 bases at J, with 9 bases in the middle. Germline CDR1 reads SQVTM; CDR2 reads ANQGSEA. This CDR3 has 12 residues. The CDR3 sequence is CSVVPEEETQYF. The CDR3, as DNA: TGCAGCGTTGTGCCAGAAGAAGAGACCCAGTACTTC.

This clonotype has just a few counts. The chain recombines TRBV6-2 or TRBV6-3 with TRBJ2-5; D gene unclear. Germline CDR1 reads MNHEY; CDR2 reads SVGEGT. Trimming shortened V by 8 bases and J by 2 bases, and 15 bases separated the two germline ends. The CDR3 sequence is 14 residues long. The CDR3 protein is CASGRPTRQETQYF. The CDR3 DNA follows: TGTGCCAGCGGTAGGCCGACACGTCAAGAGACCCAGTACTTC.

The gene calls are TRBV20-1 and TRBJ1-4; no firm D call. V lost 3 bases and J 6 bases, leaving 14 bases between the germline ends. The CDR3 has 14 amino acids. Germline lookup yields CDR1 DFQATT and CDR2 SNEGSKA (reference sequence). The CDR3 is CSARPPAVYEKLFF. CDR3 nucleotides: TGCAGTGCTAGGCCTCCTGCGGTGTATGAAAAACTGTTTTTT.

This clonotype has only a few counts. Because it lacks the conserved phenylalanine or tryptophan at the end, this CDR3 is likely a read error. J is TRBJ2-3 and V is TRBV6-1; TRBD1 matches at 7 bases. The CDR3 runs to 15 residues. Germline CDR1 reads MNHNS; CDR2 reads SASEGT. With V trimmed by 4 bases and J by 6 bases, 10 bases remained unmatched. CDR3 region: CASSVQQGVIDTQYL. Written as DNA, the CDR3 is TGTGCCAGCAGTGTTCAGCAGGGGGTGATCGATACGCAGTATTTG.

This clonotype was picked up a small number of times. V usage is TRBV7-9 and J usage is TRBJ2-1; weak D call: TRBD2 (5 bases). CDR3 length: 18 amino acids. Trimming pared 6 bases from V and 0 bases from J, leaving 21 bases between. Germline V gene lookup returns CDR1 SEHNR and CDR2 FQNEAQ (reference sequence). The CDR3, as DNA: TGTGCCAGCAGTCCCCAGCCTCGTACGGGAAGCTCCTACAATGAGCAGTTCTTC. Its translation: CASSPQPRTGSSYNEQFF.

This clonotype was counted a few times. The V call is TRBV7-3, the J call TRBJ2-1; perhaps TRBD2 as D (6 bases). Germline-derived CDR1 and CDR2 are SGHTA and FQGTGA. Trimming removed 3 bases from V and 0 bases from J, with 15 bases in between. This CDR3 is 17 amino acids long. The CDR3 sequence is CASSLSSSTSSYNEQFF. CDR3 DNA: TGTGCCAGCAGCTTGTCCTCCTCGACTAGCTCCTACAATGAGCAGTTCTTC.